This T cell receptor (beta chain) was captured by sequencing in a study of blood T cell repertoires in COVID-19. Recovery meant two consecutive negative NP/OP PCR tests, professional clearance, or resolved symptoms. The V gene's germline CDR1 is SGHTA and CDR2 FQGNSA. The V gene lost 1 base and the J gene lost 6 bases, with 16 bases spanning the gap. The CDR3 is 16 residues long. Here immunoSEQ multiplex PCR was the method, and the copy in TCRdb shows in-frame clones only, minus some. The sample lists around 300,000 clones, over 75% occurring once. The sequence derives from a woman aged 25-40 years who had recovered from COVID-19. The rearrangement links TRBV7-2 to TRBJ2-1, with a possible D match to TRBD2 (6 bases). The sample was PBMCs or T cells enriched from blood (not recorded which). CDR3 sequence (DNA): TGTGCCAGCAGCTTAGGTGGAGGGGCGCGAGTCAATGAGCAGTTCTTC. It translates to CASSLGGGARVNEQFF.